This TCR beta chain was found in a study of blood T cell repertoires in COVID-19. On the study more broadly: The origin of the acute and convalescent COVID-19 samples was the United States, Italy and Spain.

CDR1 and CDR2 from the germline V gene are MNHEY and SMNVEV (reference sequence). Losses at the gene ends were 6 bases for V and 9 bases for J; bases not matched to a gene: 17. The CDR3 spans 16 residues. Original processing notes: Reference gene primers were amplified, and this amplification served to estimate nucleated cell counts. Profiling relied on immunoSEQ multiplex PCR, and the TCRdb table lists in-frame clones only, not all of them. V and J calls and clone size follow that table, whereas D and trimming were derived from the DNA. This table has 150,000 to 200,000 clones, roughly four fifths appearing once. This clone was recorded once.

What was sequenced was peripheral blood. The chain is built from TRBV27 and TRBJ2-1, with TRBD2 identical over 7 bases. This clonotype originated in a man between 60 and 75 years old with active or convalescent COVID-19. In DNA, the CDR3 is TGTGCCAGCAGGGGGGGGACTTCGCGGGCACTCCTTGAGCAGTTCTTC. Its translation: CASRGGTSRALLEQFF.